Listed here are 2 T cell receptor beta chains from one sample, sequenced in a study of identical twins. TCRdb reanalysed the 5' RACE reads using MiXCR and keeps one entry per CDR3 protein. The sample shows more than 400,000 distinct CDR3 sequences, roughly 15% of them seen only once. These same data were also listed under a study on yellow fever vaccine responses in identical twins.

Sequencing was carried out using CD4+ T cells sorted from blood. These receptors all come from a woman under 30 in good health.

The chain carries TRBV7-2 and TRBJ2-1; D may be TRBD1 (8 bases). Germline-derived CDR1 and CDR2 are SGHTA and FQGNSA. The ends were cut back, 1 base at V and 9 bases at J, with 13 bases in the middle. The CDR3 extends over 14 amino acids. CDR3 DNA sequence: TGTGCCAGCAGCTTAGACAGGGGGGGCTTTGAGCAGTTCTTC. Protein: CASSLDRGGFEQFF.

The table lists this clonotype with many counts. The chain has TRBV3-1 and TRBJ2-1; D ambiguous. Germline CDR1 is LGHDT and CDR2 is YNNKEL (reference sequence). The ends were cut back, 1 base at V and 9 bases at J, with 13 bases in the middle. CDR3 length: 14 amino acids. The CDR3 sequence is CASSQASKGSEQFF. In DNA, the CDR3 is TGTGCCAGCAGCCAAGCAAGTAAGGGTTCTGAGCAGTTCTTC.